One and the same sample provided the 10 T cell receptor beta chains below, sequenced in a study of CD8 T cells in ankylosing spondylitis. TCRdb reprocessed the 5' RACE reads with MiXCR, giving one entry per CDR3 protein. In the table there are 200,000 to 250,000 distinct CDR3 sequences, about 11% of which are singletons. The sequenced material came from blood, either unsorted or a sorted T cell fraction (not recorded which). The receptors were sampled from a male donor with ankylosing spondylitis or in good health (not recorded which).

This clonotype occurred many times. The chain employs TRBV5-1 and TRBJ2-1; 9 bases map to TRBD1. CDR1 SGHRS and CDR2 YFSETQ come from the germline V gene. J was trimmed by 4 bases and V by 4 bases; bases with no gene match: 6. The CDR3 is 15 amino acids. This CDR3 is CASSRTGQGYNEQFF. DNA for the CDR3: TGCGCCAGCAGCAGAACGGGACAGGGTTACAATGAGCAGTTCTTC.

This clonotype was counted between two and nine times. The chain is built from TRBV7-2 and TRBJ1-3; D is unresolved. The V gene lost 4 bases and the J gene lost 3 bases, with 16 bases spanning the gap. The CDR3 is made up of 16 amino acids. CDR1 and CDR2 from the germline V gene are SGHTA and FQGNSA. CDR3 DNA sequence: TGTGCCAGCAGCTCCCTTTCGGACGGTGTTGGAAACACCATATATTTT. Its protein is CASSSLSDGVGNTIYF.

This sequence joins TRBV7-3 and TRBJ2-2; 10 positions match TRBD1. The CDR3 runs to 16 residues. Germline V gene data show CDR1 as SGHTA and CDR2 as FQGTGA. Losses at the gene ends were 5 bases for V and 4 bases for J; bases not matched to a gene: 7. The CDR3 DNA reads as TGTGCCAGCAGCCTGACGGGACAGGGGTCCACCGGGGAGCTGTTTTTT. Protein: CASSLTGQGSTGELFF.

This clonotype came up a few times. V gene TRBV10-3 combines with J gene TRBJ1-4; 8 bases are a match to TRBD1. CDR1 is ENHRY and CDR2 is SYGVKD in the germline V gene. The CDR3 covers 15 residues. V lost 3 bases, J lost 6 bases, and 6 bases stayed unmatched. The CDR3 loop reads CAISEDRGKDEKLFF. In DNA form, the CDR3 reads TGTGCCATCAGTGAAGACAGGGGAAAGGATGAAAAACTGTTTTTT.

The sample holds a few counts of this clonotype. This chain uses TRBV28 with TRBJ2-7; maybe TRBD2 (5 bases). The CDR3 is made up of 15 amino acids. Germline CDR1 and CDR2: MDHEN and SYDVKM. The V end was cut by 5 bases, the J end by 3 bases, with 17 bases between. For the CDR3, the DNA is TGTGCCAGCAGTCCGTCCGTCGGACTGAACTACGAGCAGTACTTC. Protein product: CASSPSVGLNYEQYF.

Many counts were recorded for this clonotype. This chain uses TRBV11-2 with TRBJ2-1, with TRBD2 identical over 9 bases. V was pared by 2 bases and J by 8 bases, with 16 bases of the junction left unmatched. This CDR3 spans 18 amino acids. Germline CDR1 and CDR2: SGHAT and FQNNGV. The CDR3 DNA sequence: TGTGCCAGCAGCTTATTAAACCCCAGGAGCGGGGGGTGGTATGAGCAGTTCTTC. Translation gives CASSLLNPRSGGWYEQFF.

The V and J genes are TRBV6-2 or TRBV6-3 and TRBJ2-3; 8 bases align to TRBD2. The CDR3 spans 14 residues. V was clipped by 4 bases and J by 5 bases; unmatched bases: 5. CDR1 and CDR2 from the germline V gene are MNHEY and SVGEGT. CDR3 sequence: CASSSYGGGDTQYF. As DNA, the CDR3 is TGTGCCAGCAGTTCCTACGGGGGGGGAGATACGCAGTATTTT.

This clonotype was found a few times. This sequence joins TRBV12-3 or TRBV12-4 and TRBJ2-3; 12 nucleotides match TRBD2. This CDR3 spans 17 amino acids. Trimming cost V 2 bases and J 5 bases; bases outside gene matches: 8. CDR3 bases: TGTGCCAGCAGTTTAAGTCTAGCGGGGGGGCCCGGAGATACGCAGTATTTT. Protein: CASSLSLAGGPGDTQYF.

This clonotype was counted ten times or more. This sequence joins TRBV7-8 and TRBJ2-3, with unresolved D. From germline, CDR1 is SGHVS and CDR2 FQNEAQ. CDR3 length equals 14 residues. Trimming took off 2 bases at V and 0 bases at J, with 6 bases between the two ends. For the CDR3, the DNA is TGTGCCAGCAGCTTACTGTCTAGCACAGATACGCAGTATTTT. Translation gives CASSLLSSTDTQYF.

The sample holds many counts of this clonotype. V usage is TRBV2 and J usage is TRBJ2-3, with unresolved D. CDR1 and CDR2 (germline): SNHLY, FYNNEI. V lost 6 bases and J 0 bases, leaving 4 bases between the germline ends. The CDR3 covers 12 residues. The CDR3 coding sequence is TGTGCCAGCAGCGCTAGCACAGATACGCAGTATTTT. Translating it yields CASSASTDTQYF.